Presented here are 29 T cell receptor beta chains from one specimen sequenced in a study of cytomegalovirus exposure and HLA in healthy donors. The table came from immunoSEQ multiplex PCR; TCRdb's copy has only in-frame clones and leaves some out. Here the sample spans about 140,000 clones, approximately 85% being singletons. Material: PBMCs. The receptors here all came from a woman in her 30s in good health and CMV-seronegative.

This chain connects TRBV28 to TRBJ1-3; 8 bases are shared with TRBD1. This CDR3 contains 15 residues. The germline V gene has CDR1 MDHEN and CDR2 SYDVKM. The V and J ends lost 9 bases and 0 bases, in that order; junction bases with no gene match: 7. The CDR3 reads CASDPGQVSGNTIYF. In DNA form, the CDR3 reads TGTGCCAGTGACCCGGGACAGGTCTCTGGAAACACCATATATTTT.

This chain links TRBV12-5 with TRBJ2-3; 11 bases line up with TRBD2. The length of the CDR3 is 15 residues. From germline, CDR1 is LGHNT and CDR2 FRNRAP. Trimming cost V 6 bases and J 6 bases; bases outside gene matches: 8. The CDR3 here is CASGPNSGGVDTQYF. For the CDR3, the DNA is TGTGCTAGTGGCCCCAATAGCGGGGGGGTGGATACGCAGTATTTT.

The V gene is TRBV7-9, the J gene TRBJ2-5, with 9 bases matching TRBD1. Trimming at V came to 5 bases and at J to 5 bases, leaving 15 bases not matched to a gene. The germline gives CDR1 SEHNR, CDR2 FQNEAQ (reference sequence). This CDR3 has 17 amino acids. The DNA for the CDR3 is TGTGCCAGCAGCCCCGGGACAGGGTTTAGGCCTGGGGAGACCCAGTACTTC. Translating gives CASSPGTGFRPGETQYF.

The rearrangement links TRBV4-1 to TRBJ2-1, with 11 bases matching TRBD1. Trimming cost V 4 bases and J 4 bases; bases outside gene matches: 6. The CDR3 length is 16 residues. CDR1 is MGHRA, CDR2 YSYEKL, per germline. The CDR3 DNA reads TGCGCCAGCAGCCTCGGACAGGGGGCCACATACAATGAGCAGTTCTTC. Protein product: CASSLGQGATYNEQFF.

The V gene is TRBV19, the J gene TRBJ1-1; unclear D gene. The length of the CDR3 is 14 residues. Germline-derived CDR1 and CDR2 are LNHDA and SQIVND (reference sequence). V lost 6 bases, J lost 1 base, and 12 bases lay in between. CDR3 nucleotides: TGTGCCAGTAGGCTTCGAGGAGGGAACACTGAAGCTTTCTTT. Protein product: CASRLRGGNTEAFF. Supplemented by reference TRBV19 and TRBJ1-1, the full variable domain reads DGGITQSPKYLFRKEGQNVTLSCEQNLNHDAMYWYRQDPGQGLRLIYYSQIVNDFQKGDIAEGYSVSREKKESFPLTVTSAQKNPTAFYLCASRLRGGNTEAFFGQGTRLTVV.

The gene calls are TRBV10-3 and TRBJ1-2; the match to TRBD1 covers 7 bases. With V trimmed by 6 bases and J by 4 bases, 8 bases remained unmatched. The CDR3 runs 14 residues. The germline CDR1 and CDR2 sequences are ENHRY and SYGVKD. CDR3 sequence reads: CAIRDRDSLYGYTF. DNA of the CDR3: TGTGCCATCAGAGACCGGGACAGCCTCTATGGCTACACCTTC.

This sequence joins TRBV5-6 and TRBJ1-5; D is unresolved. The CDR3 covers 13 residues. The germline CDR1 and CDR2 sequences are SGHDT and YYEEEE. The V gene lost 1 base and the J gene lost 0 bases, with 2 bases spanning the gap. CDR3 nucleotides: TGTGCCAGCAGCTTGCGTAGCAATCAGCCCCAGCATTTT. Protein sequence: CASSLRSNQPQHF.

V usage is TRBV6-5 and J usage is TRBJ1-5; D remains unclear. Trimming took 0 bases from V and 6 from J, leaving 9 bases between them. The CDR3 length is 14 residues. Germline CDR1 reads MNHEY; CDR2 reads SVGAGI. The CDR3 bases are TGTGCCAGCAGTTACTCGAGGGCTGGTCAGCCCCAGCATTTT. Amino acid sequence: CASSYSRAGQPQHF.

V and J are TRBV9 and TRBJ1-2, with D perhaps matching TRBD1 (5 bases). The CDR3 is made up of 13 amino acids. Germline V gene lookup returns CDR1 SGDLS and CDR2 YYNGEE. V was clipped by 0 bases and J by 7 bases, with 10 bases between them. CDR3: CASSVGRAGGYTF. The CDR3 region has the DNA TGTGCCAGCAGCGTAGGCAGGGCCGGTGGCTACACCTTC.

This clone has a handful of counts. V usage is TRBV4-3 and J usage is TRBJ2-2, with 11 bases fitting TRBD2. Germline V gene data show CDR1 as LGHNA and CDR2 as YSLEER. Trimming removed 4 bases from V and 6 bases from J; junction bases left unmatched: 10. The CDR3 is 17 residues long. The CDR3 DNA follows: TGCGCCAGCAGCCCCTTCGTTAGCGGGGGGGCCGCCGGGGAGCTGTTTTTT. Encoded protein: CASSPFVSGGAAGELFF.

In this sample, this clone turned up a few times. The CDR3 nucleotides are TGCGCCAGCAGCCAAGGGCAGGGGATCGCCTACGAGCAGTACTTC. Its protein product is CASSQGQGIAYEQYF. V usage is TRBV4-1 and J usage is TRBJ2-7; D possibly corresponds to TRBD1 (6 bases). This CDR3 comprises 15 residues. Germline V gene data show CDR1 as MGHRA and CDR2 as YSYEKL. Trimming took 1 base from V and 2 from J, leaving 12 bases between them.

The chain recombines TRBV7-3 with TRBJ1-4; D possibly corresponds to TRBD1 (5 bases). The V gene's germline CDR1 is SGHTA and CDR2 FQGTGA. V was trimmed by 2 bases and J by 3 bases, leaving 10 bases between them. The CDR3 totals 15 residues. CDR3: CASSLGAGPNEKLFF. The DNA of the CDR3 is TGTGCCAGCAGCTTAGGGGCAGGCCCTAATGAAAAACTGTTTTTT.

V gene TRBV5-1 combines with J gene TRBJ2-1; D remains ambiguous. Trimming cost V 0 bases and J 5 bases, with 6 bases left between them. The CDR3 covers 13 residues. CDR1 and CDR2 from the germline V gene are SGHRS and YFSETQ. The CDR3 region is CASSLGSDNEQFF. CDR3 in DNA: TGCGCCAGCAGCTTGGGTTCAGACAATGAGCAGTTCTTC.

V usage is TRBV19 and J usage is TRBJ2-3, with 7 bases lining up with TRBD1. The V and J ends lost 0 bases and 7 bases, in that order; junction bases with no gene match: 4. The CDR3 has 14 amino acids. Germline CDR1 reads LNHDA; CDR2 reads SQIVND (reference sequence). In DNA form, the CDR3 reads TGTGCCAGTAGTATAGATTGGGACAGCAATACGCAGTATTTT. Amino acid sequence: CASSIDWDSNTQYF. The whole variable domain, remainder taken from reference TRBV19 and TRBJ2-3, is DGGITQSPKYLFRKEGQNVTLSCEQNLNHDAMYWYRQDPGQGLRLIYYSQIVNDFQKGDIAEGYSVSREKKESFPLTVTSAQKNPTAFYLCASSIDWDSNTQYFGPGTRLTVL.

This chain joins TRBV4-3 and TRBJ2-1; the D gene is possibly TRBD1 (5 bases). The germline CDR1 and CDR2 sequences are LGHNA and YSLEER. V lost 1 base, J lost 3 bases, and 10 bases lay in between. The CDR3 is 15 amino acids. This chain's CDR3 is CASSQVGRDYNEQFF. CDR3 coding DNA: TGCGCCAGCAGCCAAGTCGGCAGGGACTACAATGAGCAGTTCTTC.

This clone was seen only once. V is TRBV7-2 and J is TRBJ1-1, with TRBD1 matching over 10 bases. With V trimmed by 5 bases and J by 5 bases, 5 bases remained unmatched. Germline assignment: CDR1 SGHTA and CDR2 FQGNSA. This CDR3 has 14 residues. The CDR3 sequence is CASSTWTGGTEAFF. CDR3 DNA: TGTGCCAGCAGCACCTGGACAGGGGGGACTGAAGCTTTCTTT.

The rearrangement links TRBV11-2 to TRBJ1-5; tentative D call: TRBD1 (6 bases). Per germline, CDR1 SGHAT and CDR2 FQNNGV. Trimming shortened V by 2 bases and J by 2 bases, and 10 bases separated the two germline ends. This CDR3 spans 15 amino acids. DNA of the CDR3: TGTGCCAGCAGCTTATCAGGGGTAGGCAATCAGCCCCAGCATTTT. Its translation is CASSLSGVGNQPQHF.

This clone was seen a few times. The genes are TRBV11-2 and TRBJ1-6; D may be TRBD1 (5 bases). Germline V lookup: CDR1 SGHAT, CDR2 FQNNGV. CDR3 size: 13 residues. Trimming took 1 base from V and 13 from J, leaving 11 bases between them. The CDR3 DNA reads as TGTGCCAGCAGCTTAGTACGGACAACCCCCCTCCACTTT. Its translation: CASSLVRTTPLHF.

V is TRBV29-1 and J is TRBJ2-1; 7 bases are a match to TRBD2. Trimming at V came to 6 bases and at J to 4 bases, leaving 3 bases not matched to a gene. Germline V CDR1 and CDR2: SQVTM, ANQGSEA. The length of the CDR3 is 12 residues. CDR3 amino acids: CSVGGTYNEQFF. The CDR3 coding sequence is TGCAGCGTGGGAGGGACTTACAATGAGCAGTTCTTC.

CDR3: CASSFGAGDGYGYTF. The CDR3 coding sequence is TGTGCCAGCAGCTTCGGGGCAGGGGACGGCTATGGCTACACCTTC. V usage is TRBV7-9 and J usage is TRBJ1-2; a weak D match, TRBD1 (6 bases). Germline V gene lookup returns CDR1 SEHNR and CDR2 FQNEAQ (reference sequence). The CDR3 loop spans 15 amino acids. With 3 bases removed from V and 4 bases from J, the gap between germline ends came to 15 bases.

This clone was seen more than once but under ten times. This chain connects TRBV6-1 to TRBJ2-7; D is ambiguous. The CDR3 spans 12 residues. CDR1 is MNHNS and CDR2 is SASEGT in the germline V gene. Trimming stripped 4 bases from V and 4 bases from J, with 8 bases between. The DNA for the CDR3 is TGTGCCAGCAGTGCCAAGAGATACGAGCAGTACTTC. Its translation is CASSAKRYEQYF.

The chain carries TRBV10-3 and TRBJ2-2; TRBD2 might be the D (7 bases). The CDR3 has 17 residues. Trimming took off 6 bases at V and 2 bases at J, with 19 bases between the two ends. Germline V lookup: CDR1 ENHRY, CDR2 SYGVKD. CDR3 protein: CAIRERGGQGNTGELFF. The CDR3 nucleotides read TGTGCCATCAGAGAGAGGGGGGGGCAGGGAAACACCGGGGAGCTGTTTTTT.

CDR3 sequence: CASSPLQSYEQYF. CDR3 coding DNA: TGTGCCAGCTCACCTCTGCAGTCCTACGAGCAGTACTTC. The gene calls are TRBV18 and TRBJ2-7; D is unclear. V shed 3 bases and J shed 1 base, with 7 bases lying between them. The CDR3 has 13 residues. Germline values: CDR1 KGHSH, CDR2 LQKENI. The whole variable domain, filled in from reference TRBV18 and TRBJ2-7, reads NAGVMQNPRHLVRRRGQEARLRCSPMKGHSHVYWYRQLPEEGLKFMVYLQKENIIDESGMPKERFSAEFPKEGPSILRIQQVVRGDSAAYFCASSPLQSYEQYFGPGTRLTVT.

The CDR3 loop reads CASSLGRVTNEKLFF. DNA for the CDR3: TGTGCCAGCAGCTTAGGGAGGGTAACTAATGAAAAACTGTTTTTT. J is TRBJ1-4 and V is TRBV11-2; D is uncertain. The germline V gene has CDR1 SGHAT and CDR2 FQNNGV. The ends were cut back, 1 base at V and 1 base at J, with 7 bases in the middle. This CDR3 contains 15 residues.

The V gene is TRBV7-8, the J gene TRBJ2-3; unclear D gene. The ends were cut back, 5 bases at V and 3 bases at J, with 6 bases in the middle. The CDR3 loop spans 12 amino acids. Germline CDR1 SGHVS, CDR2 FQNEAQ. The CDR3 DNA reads TGTGCCAGCAGCCCCCATACAGATACGCAGTATTTT. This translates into CASSPHTDTQYF.

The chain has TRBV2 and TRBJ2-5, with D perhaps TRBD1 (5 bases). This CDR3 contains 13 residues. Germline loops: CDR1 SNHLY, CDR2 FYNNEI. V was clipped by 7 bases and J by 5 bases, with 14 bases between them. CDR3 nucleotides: TGTGCCAGCACCAGACCAGGGCCGGAGACCCAGTACTTC. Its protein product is CASTRPGPETQYF.

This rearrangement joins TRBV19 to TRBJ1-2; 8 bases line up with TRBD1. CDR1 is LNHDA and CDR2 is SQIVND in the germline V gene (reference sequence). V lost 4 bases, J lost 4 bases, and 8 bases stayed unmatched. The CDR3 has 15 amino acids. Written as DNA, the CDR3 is TGTGCCAGTAGTAAAGGGGGACAGGTTTTCTATGGCTACACCTTC. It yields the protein CASSKGGQVFYGYTF.

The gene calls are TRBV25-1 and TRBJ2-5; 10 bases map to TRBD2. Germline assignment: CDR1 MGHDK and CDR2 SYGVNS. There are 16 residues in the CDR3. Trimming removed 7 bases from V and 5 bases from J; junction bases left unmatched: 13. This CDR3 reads CASTRRASGGLETQYF. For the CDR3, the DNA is TGTGCCAGCACCAGAAGGGCTAGCGGGGGATTGGAGACCCAGTACTTC.

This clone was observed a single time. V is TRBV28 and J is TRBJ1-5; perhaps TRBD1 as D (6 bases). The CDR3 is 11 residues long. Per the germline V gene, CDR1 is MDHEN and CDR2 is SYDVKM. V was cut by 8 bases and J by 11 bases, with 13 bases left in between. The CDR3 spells CASGGGQAQHF. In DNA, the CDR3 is TGTGCCAGCGGGGGGGGGCAGGCCCAGCATTTT.